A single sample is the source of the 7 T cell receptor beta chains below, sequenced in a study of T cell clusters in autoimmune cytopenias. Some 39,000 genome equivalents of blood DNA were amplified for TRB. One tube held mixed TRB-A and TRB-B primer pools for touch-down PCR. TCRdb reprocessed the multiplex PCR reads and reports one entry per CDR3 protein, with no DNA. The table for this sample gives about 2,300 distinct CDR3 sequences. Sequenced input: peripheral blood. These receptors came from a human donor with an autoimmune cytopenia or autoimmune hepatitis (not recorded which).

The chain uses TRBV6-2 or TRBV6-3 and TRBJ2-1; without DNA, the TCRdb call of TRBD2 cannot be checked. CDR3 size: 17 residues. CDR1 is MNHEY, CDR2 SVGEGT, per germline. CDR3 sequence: CASSYSSPAGVYNEQFF.

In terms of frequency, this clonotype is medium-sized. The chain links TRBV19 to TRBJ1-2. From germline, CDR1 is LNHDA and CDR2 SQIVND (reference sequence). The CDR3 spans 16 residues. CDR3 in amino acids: CASMGGASYDGHGYTF. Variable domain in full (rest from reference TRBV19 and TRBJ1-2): DGGITQSPKYLFRKEGQNVTLSCEQNLNHDAMYWYRQDPGQGLRLIYYSQIVNDFQKGDIAEGYSVSREKKESFPLTVTSAQKNPTAFYLCASMGGASYDGHGYTFGSGTRLTVV.

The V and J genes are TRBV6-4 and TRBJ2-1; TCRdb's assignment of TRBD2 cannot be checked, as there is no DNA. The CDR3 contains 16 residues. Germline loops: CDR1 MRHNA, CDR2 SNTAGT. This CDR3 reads CASSSAGGFLVGEQFF.

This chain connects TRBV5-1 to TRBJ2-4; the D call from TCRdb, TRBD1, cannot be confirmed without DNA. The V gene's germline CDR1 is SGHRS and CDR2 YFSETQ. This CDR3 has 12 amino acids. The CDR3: CASSLDPGIQYF.

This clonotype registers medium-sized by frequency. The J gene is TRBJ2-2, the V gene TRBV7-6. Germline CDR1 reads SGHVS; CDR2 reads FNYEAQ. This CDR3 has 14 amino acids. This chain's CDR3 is CASAQAANTGELFF.

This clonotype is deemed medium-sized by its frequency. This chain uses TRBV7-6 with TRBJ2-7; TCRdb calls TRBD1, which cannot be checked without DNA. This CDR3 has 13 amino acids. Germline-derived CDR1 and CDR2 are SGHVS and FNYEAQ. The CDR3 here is CASSHQGTYEQYF. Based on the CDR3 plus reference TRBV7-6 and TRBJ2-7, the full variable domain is GAGVSQSPRYKVTKRGQDVALRCDPISGHVSLYWYRQALGQGPEFLTYFNYEAQQDKSGLPNDRFSAERPEGSISTLTIQRTEQRDSAMYRCASSHQGTYEQYFGPGTRLTVT.

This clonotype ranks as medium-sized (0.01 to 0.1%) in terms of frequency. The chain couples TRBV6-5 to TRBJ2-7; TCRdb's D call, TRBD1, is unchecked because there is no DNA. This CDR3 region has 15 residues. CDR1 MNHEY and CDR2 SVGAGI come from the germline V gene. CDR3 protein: CASSYSKGLAYEQYF.